This T cell receptor beta chain comes out of a study of shared clonotypes between healthy human individuals (TCRdb year 2020). Study-level background: The cohort included three men and a couple of women between 18 and 49 years of age. To estimate repertoire size and how much clonotype sharing occurs between individuals, the study deeply sequenced the blood TCR repertoires of several healthy adults. Libraries were prepared and TCR repertoires were sequenced by different laboratories using diverse techniques, in order to increase sequencing depth and limit assay-specific biases. Per donor, leukapheresis produced somewhere between about 0.85 and 8.9 billion PBMCs.

The germline V gene yields SGHDT for CDR1 and YYEEEE for CDR2. V sheds 1 base and J sheds 1 base, leaving 5 bases between their ends. The CDR3, from cysteine to phenylalanine, totals 13 residues. The read is trimmed to its CDR3 DNA, 39 bases read in frame from base 1. Broad study findings and their caveats: Pairwise subsampling indicated that sequencing depth was expected to affect the degree of clonotype sharing among donors. Sampling was limited to blood, and TCR repertoires in tissue likely differ from TCR repertoires in blood. Because the study included only a small number of donors, the genetic and exposure-history diversity represented was limited.

Using the deep immunoSEQ assay, TCR CDR3 regions were amplified from genomic DNA by multiplex PCR. Extracted genomic DNA from each cell subset was distributed evenly across all wells of several immunoSEQ 96-well plates, and each plate was treated as a replicate. For unsorted PBMC, about 300 ng of genomic DNA, equivalent to approximately 28,000 T cell genomes, went into each replicate PCR. Unsorted PBMC genomic DNA was sequenced across ten immunoSEQ deep assay plates. Purified libraries were measured with a Qubit 3.0 fluorometer, size-checked on a Bioanalyzer 2100, and measured again with the KAPA Library Quantification kit. Every immunoSEQ 96-well plate was sequenced on a dedicated single-read 150-cycle Illumina NextSeq 550 flow cell. The paper's data handling went like this. Because only junctional sequences without quality scores were contained in the immunoSEQ output, filtering matching that applied to full-length reads could not be performed. To assign V/J genes and CDR3, sequences were annotated using PyIR, a Python wrapper for IgBLAST v1.9, with IMGT germline references. Reads were filtered out if the reads had weak V/J assignments (E-value above 1e-6), no CDR3, stop codons, out-of-frame junctions, or ambiguous translated residues. V3J clonotypes were defined by identical inferred V gene, J gene, and CDR3 amino acid sequence. Percentage overlap between repertoires was computed as shared unique clonotypes divided by the size of the smaller repertoire. Richness of each repertoire was evaluated using RTK rarefaction, the Chao1 estimator, and Recon v2.1 estimates of unobserved clonotypes. As stored in TCRdb, this immuneACCESS dataset retains in-frame rearrangements with V and J assigned. A fraction of the clones does not appear; measured against another copy, unresolved V genes explain less than half of the discrepancy, and the remainder lacks a known reason. That table supplies the V and J calls and clone size; D and trimming were determined from the DNA. In this sample the table shows 490,000 or so clones, about 79% of which occur a single time. The biggest ten clones account for 10% to 15% of the sample.

Of note for this clone: This receptor's antigen is unknown. No much larger clonotype is one base removed from it; base qualities were not supplied.

Healthy HIV-negative adults with no recently reported acute infections or vaccinations were included as donors. Every donor was a Caucasian adult living in Nashville, Tennessee, USA. For unsorted samples, roughly 86 million PBMCs were counted and genomic DNA was extracted with the QIAamp DNA Blood Mini kit. Blood was collected by leukapheresis, and PBMCs were isolated by Ficoll-Histopaque density gradient centrifugation and then cryopreserved in liquid nitrogen vapor phase. This sequence originates from a woman aged 40 to 50 in good health. Some clones in this sample may be carry-over from other donors' samples. Recombination linked TRBV5-6 to TRBJ1-1; the D gene is unclear. The material sequenced was PBMCs. The CDR3 protein sequence reads: CASSLRENTEAFF. The DNA reads as follows: TGTGCCAGCAGCTTGCGGGAGAACACTGAAGCTTTCTTT. The variable domain in full, with residues beyond the CDR3 obtained from the reference TRBV5-6 and TRBJ1-1 genes, is DAGVTQSPTHLIKTRGQQVTLRCSPKSGHDTVSWYQQALGQGPQFIFQYYEEEERQRGNFPDRFSGHQFPNYSSELNVNALLLGDSALYLCASSLRENTEAFFGQGTRLTVV.